These 8 T cell receptor beta chains originate from one sample sequenced in a study of cytomegalovirus exposure and HLA in healthy donors. The PCR had 60 Vbeta and 13 Jbeta primers. Method: immunoSEQ multiplex PCR; TCRdb's copy keeps in-frame clones and lacks some. The table shows about 180,000 clones, with about four fifths occurring only once. Sequencing was performed on PBMCs. The receptor source for this set is a woman aged 45-65 years in good health and CMV-seropositive.

This rearrangement joins TRBV6-1 to TRBJ1-4; unclear D gene. With 4 bases removed from V and 7 bases from J, the gap between germline ends came to 7 bases. The germline V gene encodes CDR1 MNHNS and CDR2 SASEGT. The CDR3 has 12 residues. The CDR3 DNA is TGTGCCAGCAGTGGCGCCCCTGAAAAACTGTTTTTT. It specifies CASSGAPEKLFF.

The chain links TRBV29-1 to TRBJ1-2; TRBD1 aligns across 9 bases. Germline loops: CDR1 SQVTM, CDR2 ANQGSEA. The CDR3 is 12 residues long. V was clipped by 4 bases and J by 8 bases; unmatched bases: 5. CDR3 bases: TGCAGCGTTGTACAGGGGGCGAGGGGCTACACCTTC. Translating it yields CSVVQGARGYTF.

J is TRBJ2-5 and V is TRBV5-1; 7 bases agree with TRBD2. CDR3 length equals 13 residues. Trimming removed 4 bases from V and 1 base from J; junction bases left unmatched: 1. Looked up from germline, CDR1 is SGHRS and CDR2 is YFSETQ. The CDR3 DNA sequence: TGCGCCAGCAGCAGCGGGACCCAAGAGACCCAGTACTTC. Translated: CASSSGTQETQYF.

The chain recombines TRBV29-1 with TRBJ2-7; 7 nucleotides align to TRBD2. Germline CDR1 and CDR2: SQVTM and ANQGSEA. The V gene end was trimmed by 4 bases and the J gene end by 2 bases; junction bases not matched to a gene: 5. The CDR3 sequence is 13 residues long. The CDR3 sequence: CSVVGGNAYEQYF. CDR3 in DNA: TGCAGCGTTGTGGGGGGGAATGCCTACGAGCAGTACTTC.

V usage is TRBV6-1 and J usage is TRBJ2-7; D is possibly TRBD2 (6 bases). Trimming cost V 6 bases and J 6 bases, with 21 bases left between them. This CDR3 region has 15 residues. Germline lookup yields CDR1 MNHNS and CDR2 SASEGT. CDR3 loop: CASSEPGGGISEQYF. In DNA, the CDR3 is TGTGCCAGCAGCGAGCCTGGGGGAGGTATCAGCGAGCAGTACTTC.

The chain uses TRBV19 and TRBJ2-6; 9 bases are a match to TRBD2. CDR3 length: 17 residues. V lost 4 bases, J lost 4 bases, and 8 bases stayed unmatched. The germline CDR1 and CDR2 sequences are LNHDA and SQIVND (reference sequence). The CDR3 loop reads CASSKVAGEWGANVLTF. In DNA form, the CDR3 reads TGTGCCAGTAGTAAGGTAGCGGGGGAGTGGGGGGCCAACGTCCTGACTTTC.

This clone occurred many times. At the DNA level, this CDR3 is encoded by other sequences in the same sample as well. The chain combines TRBV19 with TRBJ2-1, with D possibly matching TRBD1 (6 bases). V lost 5 bases and J lost 0, with 8 bases in between. CDR1 and CDR2 (germline): LNHDA, SQIVND (reference sequence). This CDR3 contains 14 residues. The CDR3 DNA reads as TGTGCCAGTAGTTTACAGGGCTCCTACAATGAGCAGTTCTTC. Protein sequence: CASSLQGSYNEQFF. Using reference TRBV19 and TRBJ2-1 for the parts outside the CDR3, the full variable domain is DGGITQSPKYLFRKEGQNVTLSCEQNLNHDAMYWYRQDPGQGLRLIYYSQIVNDFQKGDIAEGYSVSREKKESFPLTVTSAQKNPTAFYLCASSLQGSYNEQFFGPGTRLTVL.

The table lists this clone with a few counts. V is TRBV4-3 and J is TRBJ2-5, with a tentative D call TRBD2 (5 bases). Trimming left V 0 bases short and J 2 bases short, with 13 bases between. The CDR3 covers 16 residues. Germline CDR1 LGHNA, CDR2 YSLEER. CDR3 in DNA: TGCGCCAGCAGCCAAGATGGGCTAGCTTATCAAGAGACCCAGTACTTC. It is translated as CASSQDGLAYQETQYF.